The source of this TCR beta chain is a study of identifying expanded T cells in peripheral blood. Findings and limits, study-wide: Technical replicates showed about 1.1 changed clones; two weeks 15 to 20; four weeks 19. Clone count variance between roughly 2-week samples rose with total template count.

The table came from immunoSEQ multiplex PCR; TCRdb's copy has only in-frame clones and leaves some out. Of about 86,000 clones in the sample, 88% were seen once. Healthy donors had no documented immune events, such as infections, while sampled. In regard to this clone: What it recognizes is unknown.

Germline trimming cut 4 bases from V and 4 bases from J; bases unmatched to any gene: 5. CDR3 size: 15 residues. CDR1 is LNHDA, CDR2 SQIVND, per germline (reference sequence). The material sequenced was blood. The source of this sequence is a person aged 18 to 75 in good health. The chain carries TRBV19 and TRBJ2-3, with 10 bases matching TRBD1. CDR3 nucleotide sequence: TGTGCCAGTAGTACGGGACAGGGGTTGGCAGATACGCAGTATTTT. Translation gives CASSTGQGLADTQYF.